The T cell receptor (beta chain) under discussion was sequenced for a study of shared clonotypes between healthy human individuals. Study information: The composition of the donors was a couple of women and a few men aged 18 to 49.

V dropped 3 bases and J dropped 3 bases, with 17 bases sitting between them. Germline CDR1 is MDHEN and CDR2 is SYDVKM. The CDR3 sequence is 16 residues long. Study outcomes and limitations: Despite large depth, rarefaction showed incomplete sorted-subset sequencing. Unshared clonotypes carried lower generation probabilities than those common to all four donors.

Concerning this clone itself: Its target is unknown.

At the deep level, the assay was run. The method was immunoSEQ multiplex PCR; TCRdb's version includes in-frame clones alone and lacks a portion of them. This table holds more than 2 million clones, roughly 95% found once. The chain uses TRBV28 and TRBJ1-1, with a weak D call TRBD1 (6 bases). The origin of this receptor is a man in his late teens or twenties in good health. Sample: naive CD4+ T cells sorted from blood. Subset described: CD45RA+ positively selected. CDR3 protein: CASSFRTGGQHTEAFF. The CDR3 nucleotides read TGTGCCAGCAGTTTCCGTACGGGGGGGCAACACACTGAAGCTTTCTTT.